Listed below are T cell receptor beta chains from one sample, sequenced in a study of PD-L1 blockade in urothelial cancer. The table came from immunoSEQ multiplex PCR; TCRdb's copy has only in-frame clones and leaves some out. The sample has about 87,000 clones, over 80% seen once. Sample: PBMCs, taken around atezolizumab (anti-PD-L1) treatment. These receptors were collected from a man between 60 and 70 years old with urothelial cancer. Each CDR3 is given with its conserved first and last residue. A D gene is named only where the DNA matches it firmly. Clone size is not always given. Where it is, it says once, few, many or a class for expanded clones.

clone_size	v_call	j_call	cdr3_length	d_call	cdr3_aa	cdr3_nt
NA	TRBV6-1	TRBJ1-2	13	NA	CASTLDRTYGYTF	TGTGCCAGCACCCTAGACAGGACCTATGGCTACACCTTC
few	TRBV20-1	TRBJ2-5	11	NA	CSATTGETQYF	TGCAGTGCTACTACCGGAGAGACCCAGTACTTC
NA	TRBV7-9	TRBJ2-5	13	TRBD2	CASTPSGAETQYF	TGTGCCAGCACCCCCAGCGGGGCGGAGACCCAGTACTTC
NA	TRBV7-6	TRBJ2-3	15	NA	CASSLAFDRFNTQYF	TGTGCCAGCAGCTTAGCTTTCGACAGGTTCAATACGCAGTATTTT
NA	TRBV10-3	TRBJ2-3	17	TRBD2	CAISESISAGEADTQYF	TGTGCCATCAGTGAGTCGATTTCAGCGGGAGAGGCGGATACGCAGTATTTT
NA	TRBV13	TRBJ2-5	16	TRBD2	CASSFKGGRAQETQYF	TGTGCCAGCAGCTTTAAAGGCGGGAGGGCCCAAGAGACCCAGTACTTC
once	TRBV7-2	TRBJ2-3	14	TRBD1	CASSLGGQGDTQYF	TGTGCCAGCAGCTTGGGGGGACAGGGCGATACGCAGTATTTT
NA	TRBV11-2	TRBJ1-6	18	NA	CASSLHLTGSSYNSPLHF	TGTGCCAGCAGCTTACACTTAACAGGAAGCTCCTATAATTCACCCCTCCACTTT
NA	TRBV15	TRBJ2-2	16	NA	CATSRGGTLNTGELFF	TGTGCCACCAGCCGAGGGGGGACACTAAACACCGGGGAGCTGTTTTTT
NA	TRBV5-1	TRBJ2-3	14	NA	CASSLLYSTDTQYF	TGCGCCAGCAGCTTACTATATAGCACAGATACGCAGTATTTT
NA	TRBV9	TRBJ2-1	16	TRBD2	CASSVYGGEAYNEQFF	TGTGCCAGCAGCGTATACGGGGGGGAAGCCTACAATGAGCAGTTCTTC
NA	TRBV10-3	TRBJ2-5	16	TRBD2	CAISESTSGSQETQYF	TGTGCCATCAGTGAGAGCACTAGCGGGAGTCAAGAGACCCAGTACTTC
NA	TRBV19	TRBJ2-6	18	TRBD1	CASSIYAGGAGGANVLTF	TGTGCCAGTAGTATATATGCAGGGGGCGCGGGTGGGGCCAACGTCCTGACTTTC
NA	TRBV19	TRBJ1-4	15	NA	CASSGPPRGVEKLFF	TGTGCCAGTAGCGGACCCCCGCGGGGAGTTGAAAAACTGTTTTTT
NA	TRBV20-1	TRBJ2-2	11	NA	CSAKLGRELFF	TGCAGTGCTAAGCTGGGGCGGGAGCTGTTTTTT
NA	TRBV5-6	TRBJ1-2	16	TRBD1	CASSLAWDRVNYGYTF	TGTGCCAGCAGCTTGGCCTGGGACAGGGTAAACTATGGCTACACCTTC
few	TRBV25-1	TRBJ1-2	10	NA	CASRGLGYTF	TGTGCCAGCAGGGGGCTCGGCTACACCTTC
NA	TRBV4-3	TRBJ1-6	14	TRBD1	CASSPRTGDSPLHF	TGCGCCAGCAGCCCTCGGACAGGGGACTCACCCCTCCACTTT
NA	TRBV7-8	TRBJ1-3	18	TRBD1	CASSSQRIQGASGNTIYF	TGTGCCAGCAGCTCCCAAAGGATCCAGGGGGCCTCTGGAAACACCATATATTTT
NA	TRBV6-1	TRBJ2-7	13	NA	CASRLQSSYEQYF	TGTGCCAGCAGATTACAGAGCTCCTACGAGCAGTACTTC
few	TRBV27	TRBJ1-4	15	TRBD1	CASMASGGYREKLFF	TGTGCCAGCATGGCCTCAGGGGGGTACCGTGAAAAACTGTTTTTT
NA	TRBV6-1	TRBJ2-7	15	TRBD1	CASSAGTVSSYEQYF	TGTGCCAGCAGTGCCGGGACAGTGAGCTCCTACGAGCAGTACTTC
once	TRBV28	TRBJ1-6	15	TRBD1	CASRLGTGWSSPLHF	TGTGCCAGCAGACTCGGGACAGGTTGGAGTTCACCCCTCCACTTT
few	TRBV11-2	TRBJ1-5	14	NA	CASSSGQTNQPQHF	TGTGCCAGCAGCTCAGGACAGACCAATCAGCCCCAGCATTTT
NA	TRBV27	TRBJ2-7	14	TRBD1	CASSYRGDTYEQYF	TGTGCCAGCAGTTACAGGGGGGATACCTACGAGCAGTACTTC
few	TRBV2	TRBJ1-4	15	TRBD1	CARKSPGQGREKLFF	TGTGCTCGCAAGTCCCCAGGACAGGGGCGGGAAAAACTGTTTTTT
NA	TRBV4-2	TRBJ1-4	16	TRBD1	CASSLGPGTGQEKLFF	TGTGCCAGCAGCCTTGGCCCCGGGACAGGGCAGGAAAAACTGTTTTTT
NA	TRBV27	TRBJ2-2	12	NA	CASRLAGGELFF	TGTGCCAGCAGACTAGCCGGTGGGGAGCTGTTTTTT
NA	TRBV27	TRBJ2-7	11	NA	CASLRGSEQYF	TGTGCCAGCTTACGGGGGAGCGAGCAGTACTTC
NA	TRBV5-4	TRBJ2-2	14	NA	CASSLETNTGELFF	TGTGCCAGCAGCTTAGAGACGAACACCGGGGAGCTGTTTTTT
NA	TRBV5-4	TRBJ2-2	15	TRBD2	CASSLAAGEAGELFF	TGTGCCAGCAGCTTGGCCGCGGGGGAGGCCGGGGAGCTGTTTTTT
few	TRBV5-8	TRBJ2-3	15	TRBD2	CASSSPGGSTDTQYF	TGTGCCAGCAGCTCCCCTGGCGGGAGTACAGATACGCAGTATTTT
NA	TRBV19	TRBJ2-1	15	NA	CASSPIEYSYNEQFF	TGTGCCAGTAGTCCTATAGAGTACTCCTACAATGAGCAGTTCTTC
NA	TRBV5-6	TRBJ1-2	15	TRBD1	CASSLSQGARYGYTF	TGTGCCAGCAGCTTGTCCCAGGGGGCGAGGTATGGCTACACCTTC
NA	TRBV5-1	TRBJ1-6	13	NA	CASSSGENSPLHF	TGCGCCAGCAGCTCAGGGGAGAATTCACCCCTCCACTTT
NA	TRBV7-9	TRBJ2-2	15	TRBD1	CASTPTGGYTGELFF	TGTGCCAGCACCCCGACAGGGGGCTACACCGGGGAGCTGTTTTTT
NA	TRBV11-3	TRBJ2-1	17	NA	CASSLGLGGRAYNEQFF	TGTGCCAGCAGCTTAGGTCTAGGGGGTCGGGCCTACAATGAGCAGTTCTTC
NA	TRBV10-1	TRBJ2-1	17	TRBD2	CASSAKTSGGANNEQFF	TGCGCCAGCAGTGCGAAGACTAGCGGGGGGGCTAACAATGAGCAGTTCTTC
NA	TRBV30	TRBJ1-1	13	NA	CAWSWAGNTEAFF	TGTGCCTGGAGTTGGGCAGGGAACACTGAAGCTTTCTTT
NA	TRBV6-6	TRBJ2-7	15	NA	CASSYGTSSSYEQYF	TGTGCCAGCAGTTACGGGACTTCCTCGTCCTACGAGCAGTACTTC
NA	TRBV6-1	TRBJ2-3	15	TRBD1	CASSVGTGSTDTQYF	TGTGCCAGCAGTGTAGGGACAGGGAGCACAGATACGCAGTATTTT
NA	TRBV4-1	TRBJ1-2	15	TRBD1	CASSPGTGPNYGYTF	TGCGCCAGCAGCCCCGGGACAGGGCCCAACTATGGCTACACCTTC
NA	TRBV9	TRBJ2-5	16	TRBD2	CASSVERGGLIETQYF	TGTGCCAGCAGCGTAGAGCGGGGGGGCCTAATCGAGACCCAGTACTTC
few	TRBV4-3	TRBJ1-4	15	NA	CASSPTRATNEKLFF	TGCGCCAGCAGCCCTACCAGGGCAACTAATGAAAAACTGTTTTTT
NA	TRBV5-4	TRBJ2-7	17	TRBD1	CASSLAGTGALLIKQYF	TGTGCCAGCAGCTTGGCCGGGACAGGAGCCCTCCTAATAAAGCAGTACTTC
NA	TRBV5-1	TRBJ1-1	15	NA	CASSLPYSGKREAFF	TGCGCCAGCAGTTTACCATACTCGGGAAAGCGAGAAGCTTTCTTT
NA	TRBV6-5	TRBJ2-1	15	TRBD2	CASSYRGLAGAFQFF	TGTGCCAGCAGTTACCGTGGACTAGCGGGAGCGTTTCAGTTCTTC
NA	TRBV25-1	TRBJ1-2	15	TRBD1	CASSERVGTGDGYTF	TGTGCCAGCAGTGAAAGGGTAGGGACAGGTGATGGCTACACCTTC
once	TRBV15	TRBJ1-4	16	NA	CATSARRGTTNEKLFF	TGTGCCACCAGTGCGCGTAGGGGTACAACTAATGAAAAACTGTTTTTT
NA	TRBV28	TRBJ1-1	13	NA	CASSDTGTTEAFF	TGTGCCAGCAGTGATACAGGGACCACTGAAGCTTTCTTT
once	TRBV29-1	TRBJ1-1	13	NA	CSVEDRYGGEAFF	TGCAGCGTTGAAGATCGATATGGGGGGGAAGCTTTCTTT
once	TRBV5-4	TRBJ1-3	15	TRBD1	CASSLDDRGGNTIYF	TGTGCCAGCAGCTTGGACGACAGGGGAGGAAACACCATATATTTT
NA	TRBV5-1	TRBJ1-1	15	NA	CASSLASGINTEAFF	TGCGCCAGCAGCTTGGCCTCAGGTATTAACACTGAAGCTTTCTTT
NA	TRBV5-1	TRBJ2-7	13	TRBD1	CASMGQVSDEQYF	TGCGCCAGCATGGGACAGGTAAGCGACGAGCAGTACTTC
NA	TRBV19	TRBJ2-5	17	TRBD2	CASSMTTSGSISETQYF	TGTGCCAGTAGTATGACCACTAGCGGGAGTATCTCGGAGACCCAGTACTTC
NA	TRBV6-1	TRBJ1-2	14	NA	CASSKEIHAGGYTF	TGTGCCAGCAGTAAGGAAATACACGCAGGTGGCTACACCTTC
NA	TRBV6-5	TRBJ1-1	12	NA	CASSDGPGLYFF	TGTGCCAGCAGTGATGGTCCAGGGTTGTACTTCTTT
NA	TRBV30	TRBJ2-1	15	TRBD1	CAWSGRQGAWNEQFF	TGTGCCTGGAGTGGTCGACAGGGGGCATGGAATGAGCAGTTCTTC
NA	TRBV9	TRBJ1-2	15	NA	CASSVGWGGNYGYTF	TGTGCCAGCAGCGTAGGCTGGGGCGGTAACTATGGCTACACCTTC